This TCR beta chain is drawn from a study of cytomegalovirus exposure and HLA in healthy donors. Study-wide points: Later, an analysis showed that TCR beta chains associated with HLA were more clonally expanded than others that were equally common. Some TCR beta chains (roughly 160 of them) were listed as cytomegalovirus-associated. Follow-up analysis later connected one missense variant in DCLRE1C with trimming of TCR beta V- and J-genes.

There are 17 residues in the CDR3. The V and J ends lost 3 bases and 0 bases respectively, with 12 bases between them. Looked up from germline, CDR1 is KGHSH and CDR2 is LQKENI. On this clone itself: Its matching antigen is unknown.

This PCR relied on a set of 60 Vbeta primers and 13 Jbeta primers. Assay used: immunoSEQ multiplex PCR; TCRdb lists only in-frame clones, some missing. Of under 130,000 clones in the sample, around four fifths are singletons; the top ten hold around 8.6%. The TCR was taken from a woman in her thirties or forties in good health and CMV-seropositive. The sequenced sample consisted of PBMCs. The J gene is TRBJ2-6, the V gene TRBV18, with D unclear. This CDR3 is CASSPATEYSGANVLTF. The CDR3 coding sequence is TGTGCCAGCTCACCGGCGACTGAATACTCTGGGGCCAACGTCCTGACTTTC. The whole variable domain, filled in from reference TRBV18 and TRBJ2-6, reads NAGVMQNPRHLVRRRGQEARLRCSPMKGHSHVYWYRQLPEEGLKFMVYLQKENIIDESGMPKERFSAEFPKEGPSILRIQQVVRGDSAAYFCASSPATEYSGANVLTFGAGSRLTVL.